One and the same sample provided the 8 T cell receptor beta chains below, sequenced in a study of metastatic and nonmetastatic thyroid tumors. TCRdb re-processed the PCR reads through MiXCR. The table records some 28,000 clones, about 16% of them present only once. No treatment had been given to any patient before thyroid surgery. Sequencing used blood. The receptors shown here come from a female donor with papillary thyroid cancer or a benign thyroid nodule (not recorded which). Some clones in this sample may be carry-over from other donors' samples.

This clone showed up many times. This rearrangement joins TRBV4-1 to TRBJ2-2; perhaps TRBD2 as D (6 bases). Trimming stripped 2 bases from V and 1 base from J, with 8 bases between. CDR1 MGHRA and CDR2 YSYEKL come from the germline V gene. This CDR3 is built from 15 residues. The chain's CDR3 is CASSQNSGNTGELFF. In DNA, the CDR3 is TGCGCCAGCAGCCAAAATAGCGGGAACACCGGGGAGCTGTTTTTT.

This clone was counted at least ten times. V usage is TRBV11-2 and J usage is TRBJ2-5; D tentatively fits TRBD1 or TRBD2 (5 bases each). Germline V gives CDR1 SGHAT, CDR2 FQNNGV. This CDR3 is built from 13 residues. V was clipped by 5 bases and J by 3 bases, with 10 bases between them. The CDR3 reads CASSPGAKETQYF. Here the CDR3 DNA reads TGTGCCAGCAGCCCCGGGGCCAAAGAGACCCAGTACTTC.

This clone was recorded at least ten times. Other DNA sequences in the sample encode the same CDR3. The chain couples TRBV18 to TRBJ1-2; D perhaps matches TRBD1 (5 bases). The CDR3 totals 12 residues. V was shortened by 4 bases and J by 13 bases, with 16 bases between the two germline ends. Germline assignment: CDR1 KGHSH and CDR2 LQKENI. As DNA, the CDR3 is TGTGCCAGCTCACTAGGGGAGGGTGTTGGCACCTTC. Amino acid sequence: CASSLGEGVGTF.

The V and J genes are TRBV12-3 or TRBV12-4 and TRBJ2-2, with D tentatively TRBD1 (5 bases). CDR3 length: 15 amino acids. V was shortened by 5 bases and J by 1 base, with 11 bases between the two germline ends. The CDR3 DNA reads TGTGCCAGCAGTCCCTCCGACAGGAACACCGGGGAGCTGTTTTTT. It yields the protein CASSPSDRNTGELFF.

There are many counts of this clone. The rearrangement uses TRBV5-8 and TRBJ1-1; D is unresolved. Germline CDR1 and CDR2: SGHTS and YDEGEE. Trimming left V 3 bases short and J 10 bases short, with 10 bases between. This CDR3 contains 11 residues. CDR3 nucleotide sequence: TGTGCCAGCAGCTATGTCTTAACAGCTTTCTTT. Its protein product is CASSYVLTAFF.

This clone has ten or more counts. The rearrangement joins TRBV28 to TRBJ1-4, with D tentatively TRBD1 (6 bases). Germline CDR1 is MDHEN and CDR2 is SYDVKM. Trimming took 3 bases from V and 7 from J, leaving 15 bases between them. This CDR3 comprises 15 residues. The CDR3 protein is CASSLGAVGGEKLFF. The CDR3 DNA follows: TGTGCCAGCAGTTTGGGGGCTGTAGGGGGTGAAAAACTGTTTTTT.

This clone appeared many times. The chain uses TRBV5-1 and TRBJ2-1; perhaps TRBD2 as D (5 bases). This CDR3 is 16 amino acids long. V was clipped by 4 bases and J by 7 bases, with 21 bases between them. Germline V lookup: CDR1 SGHRS, CDR2 YFSETQ. The CDR3 DNA follows: TGCGCCAGCAGCATCCTTACTAGTCCCACACAAAATGAGCAGTTCTTC. It translates to CASSILTSPTQNEQFF.

For this clone: This clone may be a read error of a much larger clone one base away. The rearrangement joins TRBV18 to TRBJ1-6; 8 positions match TRBD1. The germline CDR1 and CDR2 sequences are KGHSH and LQKENI. The CDR3 runs 15 residues. The CDR3 loop reads CASSPGQGNNSPPHF. In nucleotides, the CDR3 is TGTGCCAGCTCACCCGGACAGGGAAATAATTCACCCCCCCACTTT.